The 15 T cell receptor beta chains listed next were all sequenced from one sample in a study of blood T cell repertoires in COVID-19. The method was immunoSEQ multiplex PCR; TCRdb's version includes in-frame clones alone and lacks a portion of them. The sample shows approximately 320,000 clones, roughly nine tenths of them seen only once. Source material: PBMCs or T cells enriched from blood (not recorded which). The receptor source for this set is a man aged 60 to 75 who had recovered from COVID-19.

The V gene is TRBV6-5, the J gene TRBJ1-2; D is perhaps TRBD1 (5 bases). Germline CDR1 MNHEY, CDR2 SVGAGI. The CDR3 length is 16 residues. Trimming left V 4 bases short and J 6 bases short, with 21 bases between. The CDR3: CASSFSTTGLHHGYTF. For the CDR3, the DNA is TGTGCCAGCAGTTTCTCAACCACGGGACTGCACCATGGCTACACCTTC.

The rearrangement links TRBV29-1 to TRBJ2-4, with D possibly TRBD1 on 5 matching bases. This CDR3 comprises 16 residues. Trimming took 2 bases from V and 5 from J, leaving 19 bases between them. Germline lookup yields CDR1 SQVTM and CDR2 ANQGSEA. The CDR3 region has the DNA TGCAGCGTTGAACCCCGGCAGGGTCAGGGTGAAAACATTCAGTACTTC. Its translation is CSVEPRQGQGENIQYF.

The chain recombines TRBV7-2 with TRBJ1-3, with no clear D. The V and J ends lost 0 bases and 0 bases respectively, with 9 bases between them. This CDR3 is built from 16 residues. Germline values: CDR1 SGHTA, CDR2 FQGNSA. This CDR3 is CASSLARHLSGNTIYF. The CDR3 bases are TGTGCCAGCAGCTTAGCCAGACACCTCTCTGGAAACACCATATATTTT.

The chain employs TRBV28 and TRBJ2-7, with D maybe TRBD2 (6 bases). Germline V CDR1 and CDR2: MDHEN, SYDVKM. Trimming took off 4 bases at V and 7 bases at J, with 11 bases between the two ends. The CDR3 runs 12 residues. CDR3: CASSSGLAEQYF. The CDR3 region has the DNA TGTGCCAGCAGTTCCGGGCTAGCGGAGCAGTACTTC.

Concerning this clone itself: Other DNA sequences in the same sample also yield this CDR3. Here the CDR3 reads CASSSNGYGYTF. The CDR3, as DNA: TGTGCCAGCAGCTCCAACGGCTATGGCTACACCTTC. The chain joins TRBV5-4 to TRBJ1-2; D unclear. Between the trimmed V and J ends, which lost 3 bases and 4 bases, there was a span of 7 bases. Germline values: CDR1 SGHNT, CDR2 YYREEE (reference sequence). The CDR3 sequence is 12 residues long.

This clone came up a few times. The chain is built from TRBV2 and TRBJ1-2; 8 nucleotides line up with TRBD1. CDR3 length: 15 amino acids. V gave up 4 bases and J gave up 8 bases; unmatched junction bases: 12. The V gene's germline CDR1 is SNHLY and CDR2 FYNNEI. The CDR3 reads CASSVNPGQGRGYTF. The CDR3 nucleotides are TGTGCCAGCAGTGTCAACCCCGGACAGGGACGAGGCTACACCTTC. The variable domain in full, with the rest retrieved from reference TRBV2 and TRBJ1-2, is EPEVTQTPSHQVTQMGQEVILRCVPISNHLYFYWYRQILGQKVEFLVSFYNNEISEKSEIFDDQFSVERPDGSNFTLKIRSTKLEDSAMYFCASSVNPGQGRGYTFGSGTRLTVV.

The J gene is TRBJ1-1, the V gene TRBV27; possible D gene TRBD1, 6 bases. Germline values: CDR1 MNHEY, CDR2 SMNVEV (reference sequence). V lost 3 bases and J 5 bases, leaving 13 bases between the germline ends. The CDR3 is 14 amino acids. CDR3 DNA sequence: TGTGCCAGCAGTTTCTCAGGGGCAAGAACTGAAGCTTTCTTT. The encoded protein is CASSFSGARTEAFF.

This chain joins TRBV28 and TRBJ2-1; 7 bases agree with TRBD2. V shed 3 bases and J 0 bases; nucleotides not matched to a gene: 14. The CDR3 consists of 19 residues. Germline CDR1 MDHEN, CDR2 SYDVKM. The DNA for the CDR3 is TGTGCCAGCAGTTTCCCTGTGACAAAGCGGGGAAACTCCTACAATGAGCAGTTCTTC. This encodes CASSFPVTKRGNSYNEQFF. Using reference TRBV28 and TRBJ2-1 for the parts outside the CDR3, the full variable domain is DVKVTQSSRYLVKRTGEKVFLECVQDMDHENMFWYRQDPGLGLRLIYFSYDVKMKEKGDIPEGYSVSREKKERFSLILESASTNQTSMYLCASSFPVTKRGNSYNEQFFGPGTRLTVL.

The chain recombines TRBV4-1 with TRBJ1-5; 7 bases align to TRBD1. CDR1 and CDR2 (germline): MGHRA, YSYEKL. The CDR3 has 17 amino acids. Trimming cost V 0 bases and J 0 bases; bases outside gene matches: 5. For the CDR3, the DNA is TGCGCCAGCAGCCAAGATCTAGCAGGGGGTAGCAATCAGCCCCAGCATTTT. This sequence encodes CASSQDLAGGSNQPQHF.

This clone appeared a single time. This chain links TRBV6-5 with TRBJ2-2; no clear D gene. Per germline, CDR1 MNHEY and CDR2 SVGAGI. V was shortened by 1 base and J by 3 bases, with 3 bases between the two germline ends. The CDR3 has 13 residues. This CDR3 is CASSYWHTGELFF. In nucleotides, the CDR3 is TGTGCCAGCAGTTACTGGCACACCGGGGAGCTGTTTTTT.

This clone was seen once. Distinct nucleotide sequences in the sample also encode this CDR3. This chain connects TRBV6-5 to TRBJ1-1; TRBD1 aligns across 8 bases. Germline V gives CDR1 MNHEY, CDR2 SVGAGI. The CDR3 covers 14 residues. J lost 4 bases, V lost 0 bases, and 1 base had no gene match. CDR3 nucleotide sequence: TGTGCCAGCAGTTACTCCCAGGGGGCCACTGAAGCTTTCTTT. Translated, it gives CASSYSQGATEAFF.

This clone appeared a few times. Its ends do not fully match the called genes, so a read error is possible. The rearrangement joins TRBV7-7 to TRBJ2-1, with 12 positions matching TRBD2. The CDR3 spans 15 residues. Germline loops: CDR1 SSHAT, CDR2 FNYEAQ (reference sequence). The DNA of the CDR3 is TGTGCTAGCAGCTTGCTAGCGGGGGGGTTCGATGAGCAGTTCTTC. Encoded protein: CASSLLAGGFDEQFF.

V is TRBV3-1 (or the pseudogene TRBV3-2) and J is TRBJ1-1; 8 bases match TRBD1. Germline V gene sequence: CDR1 LGHDT, CDR2 YNNKEL (reference sequence). J lost 6 bases, V lost 2 bases, and 8 bases had no gene match. The CDR3 covers 15 residues. CDR3 amino acids: CASSQLTGVSSEAFF. The CDR3 DNA follows: TGTGCCAGCAGCCAACTGACAGGGGTGTCGTCTGAAGCTTTCTTT.

The chain couples TRBV2 to TRBJ1-4, with 7 positions matching TRBD1. The J segment lost 4 bases and the V segment lost 4 bases, leaving 3 bases of the junction unmatched. Germline assignment: CDR1 SNHLY and CDR2 FYNNEI. This CDR3 has 14 residues. The CDR3 region is CASSAGTVNEKLFF. For the CDR3, the DNA is TGTGCCAGCAGTGCGGGGACAGTTAATGAAAAACTGTTTTTT.

The chain combines TRBV29-1 with TRBJ2-3; 9 positions match TRBD2. The CDR3 is 18 residues long. J lost 2 bases, V lost 0 bases, and 12 bases had no gene match. Germline CDR1 and CDR2: SQVTM and ANQGSEA. The CDR3 DNA sequence: TGCAGCGTTGAAGAAGGACTGTACGGGACTAGCCCCACAGATACGCAGTATTTT. Its translation is CSVEEGLYGTSPTDTQYF.